The next 2 T cell receptor beta chains were all read from a single sample in a study of T cells in Graves' hyperthyroidism and ophthalmopathy. RNA transcripts yielded amplified TCR beta CDR3 regions. Carried out on the TCR CDR3, a first-round RT-PCR used the HTBI primer set. TCRdb re-called the multiplex PCR reads through MiXCR, storing one row per CDR3 protein. The table lists approximately 870,000 distinct CDR3 sequences, 38% of them singletons. The sequencing input was blood. The receptors shown here come from a man younger than 35 with Graves' hyperthyroidism.

The chain carries TRBV11-1 and TRBJ1-3; the D is unclear. Germline assignment: CDR1 SGHAT and CDR2 FQDESV (reference sequence). The CDR3 length is 15 residues. Deletions cut 4 bases from V and 4 bases from J, with 14 bases between. For the CDR3, the DNA is TGTGCCAGCAGCTCCAATCCCCTGACGGGAAACACCATATATTTT. This encodes CASSSNPLTGNTIYF.

The rearrangement uses TRBV10-2 and TRBJ1-5, with 8 bases fitting TRBD1. Per germline, CDR1 WSHSY and CDR2 SAAADI. J gave up 0 bases and V 6 bases, and 4 bases lay outside the gene matches. The CDR3 has 15 amino acids. This CDR3 is CASRGDRNSNQPQHF. The CDR3 nucleotides are TGCGCCAGCAGAGGGGACAGGAATAGCAATCAGCCCCAGCATTTT.